A selection of T cell receptor beta chains follows, all from one sample in a study of Graves' ophthalmopathy and Graves' hyperthyroidism. TCRdb ran MiXCR on the multiplex PCR reads and lists one entry per CDR3 protein. This table has roughly 500,000 distinct CDR3 sequences, approximately 14% appearing once. Sequences were obtained from blood. The receptors here all came from a woman younger than 45 with Graves' ophthalmopathy. The CDR3 runs from the conserved cysteine through the conserved F or W. A D gene is named only where the DNA matches it firmly. The size field reads how often the clone was seen (once, few, many) or a class if it is expanded.

>TRBV30|many|TRBJ1-1|NA
CAWMRTVNTEAFF
TGTGCCTGGATGAGGACAGTGAACACTGAAGCTTTCTTT
>TRBV6-1|few|TRBJ1-5|TRBD1
CASSSDRDGQNQPQHF
TGTGCCAGCAGCTCGGACAGGGACGGACAGAATCAGCCCCAGCATTTT
>TRBV6-2/TRBV6-3|few|TRBJ1-2|TRBD1
CASSYGDRFFYTF
TGTGCCAGCAGTTACGGGGACAGGTTCTTCTACACCTTC
>TRBV12-3/TRBV12-4|many|TRBJ2-4|NA
CASSLGGRGAKNIQYF
TGTGCCAGCAGTCTCGGGGGGCGGGGGGCCAAAAACATTCAGTACTTC
>TRBV24-1|many|TRBJ1-5|NA
CATSDSQGPEVYSNQPQHF
TGTGCCACCAGTGATTCTCAAGGTCCAGAGGTTTATAGCAATCAGCCCCAGCATTTT
>TRBV30|few|TRBJ1-2|NA
CASKPSDRNYGYTF
TGTGCCTCCAAGCCCTCCGACAGGAACTATGGCTACACCTTC
>TRBV3-1|many|TRBJ1-2|NA
CASSQGPNPFLYGYTF
TGTGCCAGCAGCCAAGGTCCTAACCCGTTCCTCTATGGCTACACCTTC
>TRBV7-2|few|TRBJ1-3|TRBD1
CASSARTGPGNTIYF
TGTGCCAGCTCCGCCAGGACAGGGCCTGGAAACACCATATATTTT
>TRBV2|few|TRBJ1-2|NA
CASRGSPRGAHGYTF
TGTGCCAGCAGGGGGTCCCCACGGGGGGCCCATGGCTACACCTTC
>TRBV2|many|TRBJ1-2|NA
CASSESYGYTF
TGTGCCAGCAGTGAATCGTATGGCTACACCTTC
>TRBV19|many|TRBJ2-7|NA
CASSTTVSTSYEQYF
TGTGCCAGTAGTACGACAGTCTCAACCTCCTACGAGCAGTACTTC
>TRBV20-1|many|TRBJ1-5|NA
CSARTGEYQPQHF
TGCAGTGCTAGAACGGGGGAGTACCAGCCCCAGCATTTT
>TRBV6-1|few|TRBJ2-4|NA
CASSERPLGELTLAKNIQYF
TGTGCCAGCAGTGAACGGCCCCTGGGGGAGCTAACTCTAGCCAAAAACATTCAGTACTTC
>TRBV6-5|many|TRBJ2-2|NA
CASSSSLGSTGELFF
TGTGCCAGCAGCTCCTCATTGGGGTCCACCGGGGAGCTGTTTTTT
>TRBV7-2|many|TRBJ1-2|NA
CASSLETNSYGYTF
TGTGCCAGCAGCTTAGAGACGAATTCCTATGGCTACACCTTC
>TRBV5-1|many|TRBJ1-1|NA
CASSLVARNTEAFF
TGCGCCAGCAGCTTGGTAGCAAGGAACACTGAAGCTTTCTTT